This T cell receptor beta chain was profiled in a study of immune cell composition in non-small cell lung cancer. About the research overall: Tumours were mainly lung adenocarcinoma or squamous cell carcinoma.

The V and J ends lost 4 bases and 1 base respectively, with 15 bases between them. The CDR3 is 16 residues long. CDR1 and CDR2 from the germline V gene are LNHDA and SQIVND (reference sequence). This table comes from immunoSEQ multiplex PCR, and its TCRdb copy is limited to in-frame clones, with some not included. The sample holds roughly 2,900 clones, around 69% seen once. The sample taken for sequencing was lung tumor tissue. This chain connects TRBV19 to TRBJ2-3; a weak D match, TRBD1 (5 bases). This TCR was sampled from a human donor with non-small cell lung cancer. The CDR3 spells CASSTPQGSGTDTQYF. CDR3 bases: TGTGCCAGTAGTACACCCCAGGGATCGGGCACAGATACGCAGTATTTT.